The 2 T cell receptor beta chains in this list originate from one sample, sequenced in a study of shared clonotypes between healthy human individuals. The protocol was immunoSEQ multiplex PCR, while the TCRdb copy is restricted to in-frame clones and leaves out a portion. The profile covers 520,000 or so clones, with roughly 78% appearing a single time and around 13% taken by the ten largest. Sequenced sample: PBMCs. The receptors originated from a woman aged 40 to 55 in good health. Some clones in this sample may be carry-over from other donors' samples.

The V gene is TRBV6-6, the J gene TRBJ1-5, with D possibly being TRBD1 (5 bases). This CDR3 is built from 14 residues. Trimming took off 8 bases at V and 7 bases at J, with 18 bases between the two ends. Germline values: CDR1 MNHNY, CDR2 SVGAGI (reference sequence). CDR3 in amino acids: CASYQVRGGQPQHF. CDR3 bases: TGTGCCAGCTACCAGGTTAGGGGCGGCCAGCCCCAGCATTTT.

The rearrangement links TRBV29-1 to TRBJ2-3, with D unresolved. Germline CDR1 reads SQVTM; CDR2 reads ANQGSEA. The CDR3 has 12 residues. Between the trimmed V and J ends, which lost 1 base and 9 bases, there was a span of 11 bases. CDR3 sequence reads: CSVEGDARTQYF. CDR3 in DNA: TGCAGCGTTGAAGGTGATGCTCGCACGCAGTATTTT.